This TCR beta chain appears in the sequencing data of a study of cytomegalovirus exposure and HLA in healthy donors. With 60 Vbeta and 13 Jbeta primers, the PCR was carried out. Generated by immunoSEQ multiplex PCR, the TCRdb table keeps only in-frame clones and is missing some. The sample contains some 250,000 clones, 82% of which appear only once. A word on this clone: Its target is unknown.

Germline CDR1 and CDR2: SGDLS and YYNGEE. The CDR3 is 11 amino acids. Between the trimmed V and J ends, which lost 5 bases and 7 bases, there was a span of 7 bases. General observations from the study: High sensitivity and specificity were reportedly achieved when the classifier diagnosed cytomegalovirus status. Rare sequences made up most TCRs, while some public TCRs were found in many donors.

The material sequenced was PBMCs. J is TRBJ2-4 and V is TRBV9; D not resolved. The source of this sequence is a woman aged 40 to 55 in good health and CMV-seropositive. The CDR3 sequence is CASSSSNIQYF. The CDR3 DNA is TGTGCCAGCAGTTCTAGTAACATTCAGTACTTC.